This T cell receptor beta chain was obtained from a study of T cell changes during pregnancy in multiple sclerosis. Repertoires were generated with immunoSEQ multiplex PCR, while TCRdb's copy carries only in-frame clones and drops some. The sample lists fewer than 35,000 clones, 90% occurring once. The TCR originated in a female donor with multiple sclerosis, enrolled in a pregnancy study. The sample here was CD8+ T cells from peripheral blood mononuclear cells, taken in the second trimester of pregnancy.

Written as DNA, the CDR3 is TGCAGCGTTGCCGACAGCTCCTACGAGCAGTACTTC. This codes for CSVADSSYEQYF. The chain recombines TRBV29-1 with TRBJ2-7; TRBD1 might be the D (5 bases). The CDR3 runs to 12 residues. The V and J ends lost 4 bases and 0 bases respectively, with 7 bases between them. CDR1 and CDR2 from the germline V gene are SQVTM and ANQGSEA.